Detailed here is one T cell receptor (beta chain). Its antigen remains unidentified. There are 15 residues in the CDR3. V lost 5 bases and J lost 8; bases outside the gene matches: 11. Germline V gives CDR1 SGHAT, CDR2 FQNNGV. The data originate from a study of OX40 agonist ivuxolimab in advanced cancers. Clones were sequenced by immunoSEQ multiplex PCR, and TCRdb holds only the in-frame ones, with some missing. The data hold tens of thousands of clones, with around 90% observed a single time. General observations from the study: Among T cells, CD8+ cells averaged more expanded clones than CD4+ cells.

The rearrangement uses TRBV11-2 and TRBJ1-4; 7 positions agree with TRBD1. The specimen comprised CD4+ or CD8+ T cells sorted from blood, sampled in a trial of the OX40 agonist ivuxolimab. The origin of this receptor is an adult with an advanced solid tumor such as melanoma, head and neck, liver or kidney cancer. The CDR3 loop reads CASSPREGAWEKLFF. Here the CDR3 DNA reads TGTGCCAGCAGCCCGAGAGAGGGGGCCTGGGAAAAACTGTTTTTT.